A selection of T cell receptor beta chains follows, all from one sample in a study of T cells in localized non-small cell lung cancer. Clones were read by immunoSEQ multiplex PCR, and TCRdb kept only the in-frame ones, dropping some. The table records roughly 40,000 clones, 85% to 90% of them present only once. The sequencing used peripheral blood, collected before any cancer treatment. These receptors were taken from a man aged 18 to 50 with stage I lung adenocarcinoma. The CDR3 runs from the conserved cysteine through the conserved F or W. The order of the fields is clone size, D gene, J gene, V gene, CDR3 DNA, CDR3 protein. The D gene is left open where the match is weak. Clone size is not always given. Where it is, it says once, few, many or a class for expanded clones.

clone size: NA; D gene: TRBD1; J gene: TRBJ1-2; V gene: TRBV19; CDR3 DNA: TGTGCCAGTAGTGCAACAGGGGCCACAAGTTCCACCTCTGGCTACACCTTC; CDR3 protein: CASSATGATSSTSGYTF
clone size: NA; D gene: NA; J gene: TRBJ2-1; V gene: TRBV5-1; CDR3 DNA: TGCGCCAGCAGCCCGGCGGCATCATACAATGAGCAGTTCTTC; CDR3 protein: CASSPAASYNEQFF
clone size: few; D gene: NA; J gene: TRBJ1-4; V gene: TRBV2; CDR3 DNA: TGTGCCAGCAGTGAATACAGCGGACTCAATGAAAAACTGTTTTTT; CDR3 protein: CASSEYSGLNEKLFF
clone size: NA; D gene: TRBD1; J gene: TRBJ1-5; V gene: TRBV29-1; CDR3 DNA: TGCAGCGTGGGGGGGACAGACCCTTATCAGCCCCAGCATTTT; CDR3 protein: CSVGGTDPYQPQHF
clone size: NA; D gene: TRBD1; J gene: TRBJ2-7; V gene: TRBV27; CDR3 DNA: TGTGCCAGCACGGGACAGGGATACGAGCAGTACTTC; CDR3 protein: CASTGQGYEQYF
clone size: NA; D gene: TRBD1; J gene: TRBJ1-2; V gene: TRBV29-1; CDR3 DNA: TGCAGCGTTGATGGACAGGGGTATGGCTACACCTTC; CDR3 protein: CSVDGQGYGYTF
clone size: NA; D gene: TRBD1; J gene: TRBJ2-5; V gene: TRBV4-3; CDR3 DNA: TGCGCCAGCAGCCAGCGGACAGGCACCCAAGAGACCCAGTACTTC; CDR3 protein: CASSQRTGTQETQYF
clone size: NA; D gene: NA; J gene: TRBJ1-6; V gene: TRBV7-2; CDR3 DNA: TGTGCCAGCAGCTTGGGGGAGAGCTTAGGATCACCCCTCCACTTT; CDR3 protein: CASSLGESLGSPLHF
clone size: NA; D gene: TRBD1; J gene: TRBJ1-2; V gene: TRBV4-3; CDR3 DNA: TGCGCCAGCAGCCAAGATCCAGGGGGCAACTATGGCTACACCTTC; CDR3 protein: CASSQDPGGNYGYTF
clone size: NA; D gene: TRBD1; J gene: TRBJ1-3; V gene: TRBV4-2; CDR3 DNA: TGTGCCAGCAGCCAAAGTGGTGACAGGGGGCAACCCTCTGGAAACACCATATATTTT; CDR3 protein: CASSQSGDRGQPSGNTIYF
clone size: NA; D gene: NA; J gene: TRBJ2-7; V gene: TRBV4-3; CDR3 DNA: TGCGCCAGCAGCATTTCCGGGACTGGCACCTACGAGCAGTACTTC; CDR3 protein: CASSISGTGTYEQYF
clone size: NA; D gene: NA; J gene: TRBJ1-4; V gene: TRBV14; CDR3 DNA: TGTGCCAGCAGCCGAGTTTCGGGACCAGAGAATGAAAAACTGTTTTTT; CDR3 protein: CASSRVSGPENEKLFF
clone size: NA; D gene: TRBD1; J gene: TRBJ1-2; V gene: TRBV10-2; CDR3 DNA: TGCGCCCGACAAGGGACAGGGCCTAACTATGGCTACACCTTC; CDR3 protein: CARQGTGPNYGYTF
clone size: NA; D gene: NA; J gene: TRBJ2-3; V gene: TRBV19; CDR3 DNA: TGTGCCAGTAGTATTGGGGAACCGGGAACCTTCACAGATACGCAGTATTTT; CDR3 protein: CASSIGEPGTFTDTQYF
clone size: NA; D gene: NA; J gene: TRBJ2-1; V gene: TRBV13; CDR3 DNA: TGTGCCAGCAGCTTAGGTTCCTTAATAAACAATGAGCAGTTCTTC; CDR3 protein: CASSLGSLINNEQFF
clone size: NA; D gene: TRBD1; J gene: TRBJ1-2; V gene: TRBV5-4; CDR3 DNA: TGTGCCAGCAGTCCCGACAGGGTAGGAGGCTACACCTTC; CDR3 protein: CASSPDRVGGYTF
clone size: NA; D gene: TRBD2; J gene: TRBJ2-7; V gene: TRBV6-5; CDR3 DNA: TGTGCCAGCAGTCGGGGGAGGGGCTACGAGCAGTACTTC; CDR3 protein: CASSRGRGYEQYF
clone size: NA; D gene: TRBD1; J gene: TRBJ1-1; V gene: TRBV12-5; CDR3 DNA: TGTGCTAGTGGTTTGGTGGCAGGGGGCTTTCACACTGAAGCTTTCTTT; CDR3 protein: CASGLVAGGFHTEAFF
clone size: NA; D gene: NA; J gene: TRBJ1-1; V gene: TRBV20-1; CDR3 DNA: TGCAGTGCTAACACAGCTTATGAAGCTTTCTTT; CDR3 protein: CSANTAYEAFF
clone size: NA; D gene: NA; J gene: TRBJ1-1; V gene: TRBV4-3; CDR3 DNA: TGCGCCAGCAGCCGGTACAGGGAGAACACTGAAGCTTTCTTT; CDR3 protein: CASSRYRENTEAFF
clone size: NA; D gene: NA; J gene: TRBJ1-5; V gene: TRBV5-5; CDR3 DNA: TGTGCCAGCAGCTTGGCTGCAGGTGGTAGTCAGCCCCAGCATTTT; CDR3 protein: CASSLAAGGSQPQHF
clone size: NA; D gene: NA; J gene: TRBJ1-2; V gene: TRBV5-4; CDR3 DNA: TGTGCCAGCAGCATTTCTGGAGGGTTCTATGGCTACACCTTC; CDR3 protein: CASSISGGFYGYTF
clone size: NA; D gene: TRBD1; J gene: TRBJ2-2; V gene: TRBV10-1; CDR3 DNA: TGCGCCAGCAGACGGGACAGGGGAAACACCGGGGAGCTGTTTTTT; CDR3 protein: CASRRDRGNTGELFF
clone size: NA; D gene: NA; J gene: TRBJ1-2; V gene: TRBV10-3; CDR3 DNA: TGTGCCATCAGCAAAACACTCGAAATGGCCAACTATGGCTACACCTTC; CDR3 protein: CAISKTLEMANYGYTF
clone size: NA; D gene: NA; J gene: TRBJ1-2; V gene: TRBV7-8; CDR3 DNA: TGTGCCAGCAGCCCAAATTCGGGAGGCTACACCTTC; CDR3 protein: CASSPNSGGYTF
clone size: NA; D gene: NA; J gene: TRBJ1-1; V gene: TRBV19; CDR3 DNA: TGTGCCAGCCAACTCCAGGGATACGGCACTGAAGCTTTCTTT; CDR3 protein: CASQLQGYGTEAFF
clone size: NA; D gene: TRBD1; J gene: TRBJ2-7; V gene: TRBV28; CDR3 DNA: TGTGCCAGCAGGAGTACCGGGACAGGGGGCTCCGAGCAGTACTTC; CDR3 protein: CASRSTGTGGSEQYF
clone size: once; D gene: NA; J gene: TRBJ1-2; V gene: TRBV12-5; CDR3 DNA: TGTGCTAGTGGCCGAGGAGGGGGAGATGGCTACACCTTC; CDR3 protein: CASGRGGGDGYTF
clone size: once; D gene: NA; J gene: TRBJ1-2; V gene: TRBV10-2; CDR3 DNA: TGCGCCAGCACGGCGGGGGGAGGGTATGGCTACACCTTC; CDR3 protein: CASTAGGGYGYTF
clone size: NA; D gene: NA; J gene: TRBJ2-2; V gene: TRBV29-1; CDR3 DNA: TGCAGCGCCTATGGGGCTCTCACCGGGGAGCTGTTTTTT; CDR3 protein: CSAYGALTGELFF
clone size: NA; D gene: NA; J gene: TRBJ1-1; V gene: TRBV18; CDR3 DNA: TGTGCCAGCTCACCAAATCGAGAGAACCAAGCTTTCTTT; CDR3 protein: CASSPNRENQAFF
clone size: NA; D gene: TRBD2; J gene: TRBJ2-7; V gene: TRBV10-2; CDR3 DNA: TGCGCCAGCAGGGAACGACTAGCGGGGGAGTACGAGCAGTACTTC; CDR3 protein: CASRERLAGEYEQYF
clone size: NA; D gene: NA; J gene: TRBJ2-1; V gene: TRBV13; CDR3 DNA: TGTGCCAGCAGTCCCTCCGGGGGCAATGAGCAGTTCTTC; CDR3 protein: CASSPSGGNEQFF
clone size: NA; D gene: NA; J gene: TRBJ1-2; V gene: TRBV28; CDR3 DNA: TGTGCCAGCAGTTTCCCGACAGGCACCTCTTCCAGCTACACCTTC; CDR3 protein: CASSFPTGTSSSYTF
clone size: NA; D gene: NA; J gene: TRBJ1-2; V gene: TRBV7-8; CDR3 DNA: TGTGCCAGCAGCTTACAGTATGGAGCGGGTCTCCTTGGCTACACCTTC; CDR3 protein: CASSLQYGAGLLGYTF
clone size: NA; D gene: TRBD1; J gene: TRBJ1-2; V gene: TRBV30; CDR3 DNA: TGTGCCTGGAGCCGGACAGGGGGCACCTATGGCTACACCTTC; CDR3 protein: CAWSRTGGTYGYTF